These 10 T cell receptor beta chains came from one sample sequenced in a study of blood T cell repertoires in COVID-19. Clones were sequenced by immunoSEQ multiplex PCR, and TCRdb holds only the in-frame ones, with some missing. The sample carries 310,000 or so clones, approximately 86% recorded once. The source material was peripheral blood. Every receptor here comes from a young man with COVID-19, enrolled during active disease.

The chain joins TRBV18 to TRBJ2-7; possible D gene TRBD1, 7 bases. This CDR3 has 15 amino acids. Germline CDR1 and CDR2: KGHSH and LQKENI. V dropped 6 bases and J dropped 7 bases, with 22 bases sitting between them. CDR3 region: CASSPRQGEGGEQYF. In DNA, the CDR3 is TGTGCCAGCTCTCCTAGACAGGGCGAGGGGGGAGAGCAGTACTTC.

The chain has TRBV5-1 and TRBJ2-3, with 9 bases identical to TRBD1. Per the germline V gene, CDR1 is SGHRS and CDR2 is YFSETQ. With V trimmed by 0 bases and J by 0 bases, 2 bases remained unmatched. The CDR3 length is 16 residues. The DNA of the CDR3 is TGCGCCAGCAGCTTGGGGGACAGGGTTAGCACAGATACGCAGTATTTT. It codes for CASSLGDRVSTDTQYF. Supplemented by reference TRBV5-1 and TRBJ2-3, the full variable domain reads KAGVTQTPRYLIKTRGQQVTLSCSPISGHRSVSWYQQTPGQGLQFLFEYFSETQRNKGNFPGRFSGRQFSNSRSEMNVSTLELGDSALYLCASSLGDRVSTDTQYFGPGTRLTVL.

Notes on this clone: Other DNA sequences from this sample encode an identical CDR3 as well. V gene TRBV19 combines with J gene TRBJ2-1; weak D call: TRBD2 (5 bases). V lost 5 bases and J lost 3, with 8 bases in between. CDR3 length: 13 residues. Germline CDR1 reads LNHDA; CDR2 reads SQIVND (reference sequence). The CDR3 spells CASSSSIYNEQFF. In DNA form, the CDR3 reads TGTGCCAGTAGTTCTAGCATCTACAATGAGCAGTTCTTC.

In its sample, this clone was seen once. The chain uses TRBV2 and TRBJ1-1, with TRBD1 as a possible D gene (6 bases). The CDR3 loop spans 15 amino acids. Germline V lookup: CDR1 SNHLY, CDR2 FYNNEI. V shed 4 bases and J shed 6 bases, with 18 bases lying between them. CDR3 sequence reads: CASSGGNRVGAEAFF. The CDR3 DNA follows: TGTGCCAGCAGTGGGGGGAACAGGGTGGGAGCTGAAGCTTTCTTT.

V gene TRBV7-3 combines with J gene TRBJ2-3; tentative D call: TRBD2 (6 bases). The ends were cut back, 6 bases at V and 3 bases at J, with 13 bases in the middle. The CDR3 is made up of 14 amino acids. From germline, CDR1 is SGHTA and CDR2 FQGTGA. CDR3 sequence reads: CASRKTSSTDTQYF. The CDR3 DNA reads as TGTGCCAGCAGAAAGACTAGTTCAACAGATACGCAGTATTTT.

This chain uses TRBV15 with TRBJ1-2, with 8 bases aligning to TRBD1. This CDR3 is 15 amino acids long. V was clipped by 0 bases and J by 4 bases; unmatched bases: 4. The germline gives CDR1 LNHNV, CDR2 YYDKDF (reference sequence). The CDR3 bases are TGTGCCACCAGCAGAGATGTAGGACAGGGCTATGGCTACACCTTC. Its protein product is CATSRDVGQGYGYTF. Supplemented by reference TRBV15 and TRBJ1-2, the full variable domain reads DAMVIQNPRYQVTQFGKPVTLSCSQTLNHNVMYWYQQKSSQAPKLLFHYYDKDFNNEADTPDNFQSRRPNTSFCFLDIRSPGLGDTAMYLCATSRDVGQGYGYTFGSGTRLTVV.

The V and J genes are TRBV6-5 and TRBJ1-2; D is unclear. Deletions cut 7 bases from V and 8 bases from J, with 11 bases between. This CDR3 comprises 11 residues. CDR1 is MNHEY, CDR2 SVGAGI, per germline. The CDR3 sequence: CASMRTQGYTF. The CDR3 DNA is TGTGCCAGCATGAGGACTCAGGGCTACACCTTC.

The rearrangement joins TRBV30 to TRBJ2-2; D might be TRBD1 (6 bases). V lost 6 bases to trimming and J lost 2 bases, with 16 bases between them. Germline V gene lookup returns CDR1 GTSNPN and CDR2 SVGIG (reference sequence). CDR3 length: 15 amino acids. The CDR3: CACPKQGRNTGELFF. In DNA form, the CDR3 reads TGTGCCTGCCCAAAGCAGGGGAGAAACACCGGGGAGCTGTTTTTT. Full variable domain (rest looked up from reference TRBV30 and TRBJ2-2): SQTIHQWPATLVQPVGSPLSLECTVEGTSNPNLYWYRQAAGRGLQLLFYSVGIGQISSEVPQNLSASRPQDRQFILSSKKLLLSDSGFYLCACPKQGRNTGELFFGEGSRLTVL.

In its sample, this clone was seen a few times. This chain joins TRBV3-1 (or the pseudogene TRBV3-2) and TRBJ2-1; D is perhaps TRBD1 (7 bases). CDR3 length: 15 residues. V was clipped by 3 bases and J by 7 bases, with 16 bases between them. Germline-derived CDR1 and CDR2 are LGHDT and YNNKEL (reference sequence). In DNA form, the CDR3 reads TGTGCCAGCAGCCAGCGGGACAGAGGGTGGAATGAGCAGTTCTTC. It yields the protein CASSQRDRGWNEQFF.

The chain couples TRBV21-1 to TRBJ1-2; the table's D call, TRBD1, was not checked against the DNA. TRBV21-1 is a pseudogene locus. The CDR3 is made up of 15 amino acids. CDR3 in amino acids: CASSKGKGRPYGYTF. The CDR3 bases are TGTGCCAGCAGCAAAGGGAAGGGGCGGCCCTATGGCTACACCTTC.